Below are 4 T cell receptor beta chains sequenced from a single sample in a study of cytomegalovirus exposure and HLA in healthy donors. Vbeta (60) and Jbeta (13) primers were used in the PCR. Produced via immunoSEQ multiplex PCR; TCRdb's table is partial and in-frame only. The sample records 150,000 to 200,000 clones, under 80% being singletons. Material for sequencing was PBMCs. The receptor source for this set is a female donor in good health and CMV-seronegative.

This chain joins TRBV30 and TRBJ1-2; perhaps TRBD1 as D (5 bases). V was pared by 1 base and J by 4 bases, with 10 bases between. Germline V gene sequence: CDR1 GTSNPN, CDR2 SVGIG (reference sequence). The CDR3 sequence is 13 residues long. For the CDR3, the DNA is TGTGCCTGGAGTGCCGGGGGGGTCTATGGCTACACCTTC. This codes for CAWSAGGVYGYTF.

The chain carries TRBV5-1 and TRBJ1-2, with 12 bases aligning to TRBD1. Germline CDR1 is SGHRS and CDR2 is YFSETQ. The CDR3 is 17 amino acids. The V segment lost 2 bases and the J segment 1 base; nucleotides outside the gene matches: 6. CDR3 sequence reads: CASSFGTGGSSNYGYTF. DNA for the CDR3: TGCGCCAGCAGCTTTGGGACAGGGGGCTCAAGTAACTATGGCTACACCTTC.

CDR3 in amino acids: CASSPYGTGIYEQYF. Here the CDR3 DNA reads TGCGCCAGCAGCCCGTACGGGACAGGGATCTACGAGCAGTACTTC. The V and J genes are TRBV4-1 and TRBJ2-7, with TRBD1 matching over 9 bases. CDR1 is MGHRA, CDR2 YSYEKL, per germline. This CDR3 is 15 amino acids long. Trimming took 4 bases from V and 3 from J; bases not matched to a gene: 7.

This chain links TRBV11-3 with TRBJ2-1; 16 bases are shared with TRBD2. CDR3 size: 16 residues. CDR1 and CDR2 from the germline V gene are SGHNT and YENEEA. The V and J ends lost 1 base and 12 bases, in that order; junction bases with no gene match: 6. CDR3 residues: CASSLGGTSGGAGQFF. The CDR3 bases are TGTGCCAGCAGCTTAGGTGGGACTAGCGGGGGGGCCGGGCAGTTCTTC.